This is a list of T cell receptor beta chains from one sample in a study of cytomegalovirus exposure and HLA in healthy donors. Some clones are missing from TCRdb's copy, which holds only in-frame ones; the method was immunoSEQ multiplex PCR. The sample shows around 300,000 clones, roughly four fifths of them seen only once. The sequenced material came from PBMCs. The receptors shown here come from a woman aged 35 to 49 in good health and CMV-seropositive. The CDR3 runs from the conserved cysteine through the conserved F or W. Fields, in order: D gene, J gene, V gene, clone size, CDR3 protein, CDR3 DNA. A D gene is named only where the DNA matches it firmly. A clone size is listed for some rows: how often the clone was seen (once, few, many), or a class if it is expanded.

D: TRBD2; J: TRBJ2-7; V: TRBV19; size: .; CDR3: CASSILASSGTYEQYF; DNA: TGTGCCAGTAGTATTCTGGCGAGTAGCGGGACCTACGAGCAGTACTTC
D: TRBD2; J: TRBJ2-3; V: TRBV7-2; size: few; CDR3: CASSSYRLAGSTDTQYF; DNA: TGTGCCAGCAGCTCTTATCGACTAGCGGGAAGCACAGATACGCAGTATTTT
D: .; J: TRBJ1-2; V: TRBV25-1; size: .; CDR3: CASSDMGGYGYTF; DNA: TGTGCCAGCAGTGACATGGGGGGTTATGGCTACACCTTC
D: .; J: TRBJ2-7; V: TRBV5-4; size: once; CDR3: CASSESREPTYEQYF; DNA: TGTGCCAGCAGCGAGTCGAGGGAGCCCACCTACGAGCAGTACTTC
D: .; J: TRBJ1-2; V: TRBV25-1; size: .; CDR3: CASSDIRGNYGYTF; DNA: TGTGCCAGCAGTGATATAAGGGGGAACTATGGCTACACCTTC
D: TRBD2; J: TRBJ2-7; V: TRBV28; size: .; CDR3: CASSFGLAGPSYEQYF; DNA: TGTGCCAGCAGTTTTGGACTAGCGGGCCCCTCCTACGAGCAGTACTTC
D: TRBD2; J: TRBJ2-3; V: TRBV7-3; size: .; CDR3: CASTPGGVGGTQYF; DNA: TGTGCCAGCACGCCGGGGGGAGTGGGTGGTACGCAGTATTTT
D: .; J: TRBJ1-1; V: TRBV28; size: .; CDR3: CASSLGWSVNTEAFF; DNA: TGTGCCAGCAGTTTAGGGTGGAGCGTGAACACTGAAGCTTTCTTT
D: TRBD2; J: TRBJ2-1; V: TRBV9; size: .; CDR3: CASSVVGLAGGEQFF; DNA: TGTGCCAGCAGCGTAGTGGGACTAGCGGGAGGTGAGCAGTTCTTC
D: TRBD2; J: TRBJ2-3; V: TRBV11-2; size: .; CDR3: CASSGLAGVSTDTQYF; DNA: TGTGCCAGCAGTGGGCTAGCGGGAGTGAGCACAGATACGCAGTATTTT
D: .; J: TRBJ1-4; V: TRBV6-5; size: .; CDR3: CASSRGQLNEKLFF; DNA: TGTGCCAGCAGTAGAGGACAACTCAATGAAAAACTGTTTTTT
D: TRBD2; J: TRBJ2-1; V: TRBV4-3; size: .; CDR3: CASSQTSGTSGRYNEQFF; DNA: TGCGCCAGCAGCCAAACCAGCGGGACTAGCGGGAGGTACAATGAGCAGTTCTTC
D: .; J: TRBJ2-2; V: TRBV28; size: .; CDR3: CASSPVDIRTGELFF; DNA: TGTGCCAGCAGTCCTGTGGACATCCGCACCGGGGAGCTGTTTTTT
D: .; J: TRBJ2-7; V: TRBV19; size: few; CDR3: CASSPSRTDREQYF; DNA: TGTGCCAGTAGTCCCTCCCGGACAGACCGGGAGCAGTACTTC
D: .; J: TRBJ1-6; V: TRBV5-8; size: .; CDR3: CASRTTVTTFSPLHF; DNA: TGTGCCAGCAGAACGACAGTTACGACGTTTTCACCCCTCCACTTT
D: .; J: TRBJ2-7; V: TRBV7-3; size: .; CDR3: CASSPLGGGYEQYF; DNA: TGTGCCAGCAGCCCCCTGGGAGGAGGCTACGAGCAGTACTTC
D: .; J: TRBJ1-6; V: TRBV5-1; size: .; CDR3: CASSPQGDNSPLHF; DNA: TGCGCCAGCAGCCCACAGGGAGATAATTCACCCCTCCACTTT
D: .; J: TRBJ1-1; V: TRBV28; size: .; CDR3: CASSLQGFFTEAFF; DNA: TGTGCCAGCAGTTTACAGGGGTTCTTCACTGAAGCTTTCTTT
D: .; J: TRBJ1-1; V: TRBV15; size: .; CDR3: CATSRDRGRLEAFF; DNA: TGTGCCACCAGCAGAGACAGGGGACGCTTAGAAGCTTTCTTT
D: .; J: TRBJ1-1; V: TRBV19; size: .; CDR3: CASSGTWNTEAFF; DNA: TGTGCCAGTAGCGGGACATGGAACACTGAAGCTTTCTTT
D: .; J: TRBJ1-5; V: TRBV30; size: once; CDR3: CAWSFGGSNQPQHF; DNA: TGTGCCTGGAGTTTTGGAGGGAGCAATCAGCCCCAGCATTTT
D: .; J: TRBJ2-7; V: TRBV30; size: .; CDR3: CAWSVQPQYEQYF; DNA: TGTGCCTGGAGTGTACAGCCCCAGTACGAGCAGTACTTC
D: TRBD1; J: TRBJ1-4; V: TRBV13; size: .; CDR3: CASSRQGNEKLFF; DNA: TGTGCCAGCAGCCGACAGGGTAATGAAAAACTGTTTTTT
D: TRBD2; J: TRBJ2-1; V: TRBV11-3; size: .; CDR3: CASSSGTSGKSFNEQFF; DNA: TGTGCCAGCAGTTCCGGGACTAGCGGGAAAAGTTTCAATGAGCAGTTCTTC
D: TRBD2; J: TRBJ2-7; V: TRBV7-9; size: .; CDR3: CASSRLAGFSEQYF; DNA: TGTGCCAGCAGCCGACTAGCGGGATTCTCCGAGCAGTACTTC
D: .; J: TRBJ2-3; V: TRBV9; size: .; CDR3: CASSVALSPGGTQYF; DNA: TGTGCCAGCAGCGTAGCTCTTAGCCCCGGGGGTACGCAGTATTTT
D: .; J: TRBJ1-5; V: TRBV5-4; size: .; CDR3: CASSLEGRQPQHF; DNA: TGTGCCAGCAGCTTGGAGGGGCGACAGCCCCAGCATTTT
D: .; J: TRBJ1-2; V: TRBV7-9; size: .; CDR3: CASSPQGQWGYTF; DNA: TGTGCCAGCAGCCCCCAGGGGCAGTGGGGCTACACCTTC
D: .; J: TRBJ2-7; V: TRBV10-3; size: .; CDR3: CAIRMQGNYEQYF; DNA: TGTGCCATCAGAATGCAGGGGAACTACGAGCAGTACTTC
D: .; J: TRBJ2-5; V: TRBV5-4; size: .; CDR3: CASSTGLLQETQYF; DNA: TGTGCCAGCAGCACTGGACTACTACAAGAGACCCAGTACTTC
D: TRBD1; J: TRBJ2-7; V: TRBV27; size: .; CDR3: CASSYRGGDEQYF; DNA: TGTGCCAGCAGTTACAGGGGTGGCGACGAGCAGTACTTC
D: .; J: TRBJ1-1; V: TRBV5-1; size: .; CDR3: CASRDNPAGDTEAFF; DNA: TGCGCCAGCAGAGACAATCCTGCGGGTGACACTGAAGCTTTCTTT
D: .; J: TRBJ1-3; V: TRBV19; size: once; CDR3: CASSIQGTGGNTIYF; DNA: TGTGCCAGTAGTATTCAGGGCACGGGTGGAAACACCATATATTTT
D: .; J: TRBJ1-1; V: TRBV11-3; size: .; CDR3: CASSLLGTTNTEAFF; DNA: TGTGCCAGCAGCTTATTAGGGACAACAAACACTGAAGCTTTCTTT
D: TRBD2; J: TRBJ2-2; V: TRBV5-1; size: .; CDR3: CASSLLAGGSGELFF; DNA: TGCGCCAGCAGCTTGTTAGCGGGAGGGTCCGGGGAGCTGTTTTTT
D: TRBD1; J: TRBJ2-7; V: TRBV18; size: .; CDR3: CASSPMDRGRGDEQYF; DNA: TGTGCCAGCTCACCGATGGACAGGGGGCGGGGGGACGAGCAGTACTTC